The 14 T cell receptor beta chains reported below all come from one sample, sequenced in a study of Tregs in tolerant kidney transplant recipients. Sequenced by immunoSEQ multiplex PCR; TCRdb stores in-frame clones only, minus some. The sample includes some 240,000 clones, about 80% of them seen just once. Sequenced material: CD4+ T cells from blood. These TCRs come from a human donor in good health.

DNA of the CDR3: TGTGCCACCAGCAGGGGGACAGGGGGCTATGGCTACACCTTC. This gives the protein CATSRGTGGYGYTF. V and J are TRBV15 and TRBJ1-2; TRBD1 matches at 11 bases. The junction had 1 base not matched to a gene; V was cut back by 3 bases and J by 4 bases. The germline V gene has CDR1 LNHNV and CDR2 YYDKDF (reference sequence). This CDR3 spans 14 amino acids.

This chain connects TRBV5-1 to TRBJ2-3; D tentatively fits TRBD1 or TRBD2 (6 bases each). The CDR3 spans 15 residues. The germline gives CDR1 SGHRS, CDR2 YFSETQ. V was trimmed by 0 bases and J by 4 bases, leaving 12 bases between them. As DNA, the CDR3 is TGCGCCAGCAGCTTGGATAGGGGGAGGCCAGATACGCAGTATTTT. Its protein is CASSLDRGRPDTQYF.

The J gene is TRBJ2-1, the V gene TRBV9; 9 bases align to TRBD2. V shed 0 bases and J 10 bases; nucleotides not matched to a gene: 8. CDR3 length equals 15 residues. Germline V gene lookup returns CDR1 SGDLS and CDR2 YYNGEE. This CDR3 reads CASSVGGGGSEEQFF. In nucleotides, the CDR3 is TGTGCCAGCAGCGTAGGCGGGGGGGGATCGGAGGAGCAGTTCTTC. Variable domain in full (rest from reference TRBV9 and TRBJ2-1): DSGVTQTPKHLITATGQRVTLRCSPRSGDLSVYWYQQSLDQGLQFLIQYYNGEERAKGNILERFSAQQFPDLHSELNLSSLELGDSALYFCASSVGGGGSEEQFFGPGTRLTVL.

The chain couples TRBV7-2 to TRBJ2-3; D is uncertain. Deletions cut 2 bases from V and 2 bases from J, with 14 bases between. This CDR3 is 16 amino acids long. CDR1 SGHTA and CDR2 FQGNSA come from the germline V gene. The CDR3 spells CASSLLSAVFTDTQYF. CDR3 DNA: TGTGCCAGCAGCTTACTTTCGGCGGTATTCACAGATACGCAGTATTTT.

Here the CDR3 reads CASSPLLAGGYNEQFF. The CDR3 DNA reads as TGTGCCAGTAGTCCTTTGTTAGCGGGAGGCTACAATGAGCAGTTCTTC. The rearrangement links TRBV19 to TRBJ2-1; 10 bases line up with TRBD2. Trimming at V came to 5 bases and at J to 3 bases, leaving 7 bases not matched to a gene. This CDR3 region has 16 residues. Germline CDR1 reads LNHDA; CDR2 reads SQIVND (reference sequence).

The V gene is TRBV6-1, the J gene TRBJ1-3; D not resolved. Germline V gene data show CDR1 as MNHNS and CDR2 as SASEGT. This CDR3 is 13 amino acids long. The V and J ends lost 0 bases and 3 bases respectively, with 3 bases between them. The CDR3 DNA sequence: TGTGCCAGCAGTGAAGCTCGTGGAAACACCATATATTTT. It specifies CASSEARGNTIYF.

The rearrangement uses TRBV11-2 and TRBJ1-1, with a possible D match to TRBD1 (6 bases). The V and J ends lost 2 bases and 4 bases respectively, with 14 bases between them. The CDR3 is 15 amino acids. Germline CDR1 and CDR2: SGHAT and FQNNGV. CDR3 nucleotides: TGTGCCAGCAGCTTAACAGGGATCGGGTCCACTGAAGCTTTCTTT. Its translation is CASSLTGIGSTEAFF.

The gene calls are TRBV14 and TRBJ1-1, with TRBD1 as a possible D gene (5 bases). The CDR3 length is 14 residues. Trimming took 7 bases from V and 3 from J, leaving 15 bases between them. Germline V gene lookup returns CDR1 SGHDN and CDR2 FVKESK. CDR3 amino acids: CASTPGSWHTEAFF. Written as DNA, the CDR3 is TGTGCCAGCACCCCAGGGAGTTGGCACACTGAAGCTTTCTTT.

This chain links TRBV6-6 with TRBJ1-4, with 7 bases identical to TRBD1. This CDR3 has 15 residues. Trimming took 6 bases from V and 8 from J; bases not matched to a gene: 12. Germline V gene lookup returns CDR1 MNHNY and CDR2 SVGAGI (reference sequence). The CDR3 DNA follows: TGTGCCAGCAGGGGGCATGGGACAGCAAACGAAAAACTGTTTTTT. This codes for CASRGHGTANEKLFF.

The CDR3 loop reads CASSVYQETQYF. The CDR3, as DNA: TGTGCCAGCAGCGTGTACCAAGAGACCCAGTACTTC. The chain recombines TRBV5-4 with TRBJ2-5; D is unresolved. The CDR3 totals 12 residues. Germline V gives CDR1 SGHNT, CDR2 YYREEE (reference sequence). V was trimmed by 4 bases and J by 0 bases, leaving 4 bases between them.

Only a few counts were recorded for this clone. The chain carries TRBV9 and TRBJ2-1; TRBD2 aligns across 12 bases. CDR3 length equals 16 residues. Per the germline V gene, CDR1 is SGDLS and CDR2 is YYNGEE. With V trimmed by 3 bases and J by 4 bases, 5 bases remained unmatched. Here the CDR3 reads CASSAPGLAGYNEQFF. Written as DNA, the CDR3 is TGTGCCAGCAGCGCCCCGGGACTAGCGGGTTACAATGAGCAGTTCTTC. Looking up the rest from reference TRBV9 and TRBJ2-1 gives the full variable domain: DSGVTQTPKHLITATGQRVTLRCSPRSGDLSVYWYQQSLDQGLQFLIQYYNGEERAKGNILERFSAQQFPDLHSELNLSSLELGDSALYFCASSAPGLAGYNEQFFGPGTRLTVL.

The chain joins TRBV4-2 to TRBJ1-5, with no clear D. The CDR3 loop spans 13 amino acids. The germline V gene encodes CDR1 LGHNA and CDR2 YNFKEQ. With 4 bases removed from V and 6 bases from J, the gap between germline ends came to 10 bases. Here the CDR3 reads CASSPPGPQPQHF. The DNA of the CDR3 is TGTGCCAGCAGCCCCCCAGGACCTCAGCCCCAGCATTTT.

The chain recombines TRBV6-6 with TRBJ2-1; D possibly matches TRBD1 or TRBD2 (7 bases each). Trimming shortened V by 5 bases and J by 14 bases, and 13 bases separated the two germline ends. In germline, CDR1 is MNHNY, CDR2 SVGAGI (reference sequence). CDR3 length: 11 residues. The CDR3 sequence is CASSTQGGEFF. The CDR3 coding sequence is TGTGCCAGCAGTACTCAGGGGGGGGAGTTCTTC.

This chain connects TRBV2 to TRBJ2-5; no clear D gene. The CDR3 extends over 12 amino acids. The V end was cut by 6 bases, the J end by 0 bases, with 5 bases between. CDR1 and CDR2 from the germline V gene are SNHLY and FYNNEI. For the CDR3, the DNA is TGTGCCAGCAGGCAGGACCAAGAGACCCAGTACTTC. Translated, it gives CASRQDQETQYF.